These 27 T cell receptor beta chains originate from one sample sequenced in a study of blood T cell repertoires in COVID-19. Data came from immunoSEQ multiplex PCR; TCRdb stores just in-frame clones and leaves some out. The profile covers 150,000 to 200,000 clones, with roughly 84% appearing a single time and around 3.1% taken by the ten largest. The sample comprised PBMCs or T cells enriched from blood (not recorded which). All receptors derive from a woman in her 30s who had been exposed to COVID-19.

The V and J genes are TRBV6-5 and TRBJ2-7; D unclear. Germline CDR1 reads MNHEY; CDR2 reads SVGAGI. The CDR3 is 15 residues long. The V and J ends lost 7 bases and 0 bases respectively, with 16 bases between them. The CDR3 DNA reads TGTGCCAGCACTCCCCTCCACGGTTCCTCCTACGAGCAGTACTTC. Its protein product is CASTPLHGSSYEQYF.

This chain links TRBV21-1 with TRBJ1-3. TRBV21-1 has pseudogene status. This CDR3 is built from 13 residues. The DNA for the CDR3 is TGTGCCAGCAGGATGCCTACCCCGTACACCATATATTTT. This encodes CASRMPTPYTIYF.

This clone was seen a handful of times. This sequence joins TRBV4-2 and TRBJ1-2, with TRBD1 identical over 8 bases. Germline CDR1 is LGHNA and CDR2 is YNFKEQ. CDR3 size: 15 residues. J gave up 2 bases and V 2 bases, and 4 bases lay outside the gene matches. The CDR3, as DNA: TGTGCCAGCAGCCAATCCGGACAGGGAAACTATGGCTACACCTTC. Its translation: CASSQSGQGNYGYTF.

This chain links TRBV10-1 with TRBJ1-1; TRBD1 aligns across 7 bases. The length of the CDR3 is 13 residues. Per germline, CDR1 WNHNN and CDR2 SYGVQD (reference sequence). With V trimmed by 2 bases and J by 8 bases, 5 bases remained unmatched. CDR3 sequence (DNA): TGCGCCAGCAGTGAGGGGACAGTAAAGGAAGCTTTCTTT. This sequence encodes CASSEGTVKEAFF.

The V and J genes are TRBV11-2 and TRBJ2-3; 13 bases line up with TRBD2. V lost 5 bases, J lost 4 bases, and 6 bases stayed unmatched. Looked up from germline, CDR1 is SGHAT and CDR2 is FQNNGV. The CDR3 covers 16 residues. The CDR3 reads CASSLTSGGASDTQYF. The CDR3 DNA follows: TGTGCCAGCAGCCTAACTAGCGGGGGGGCATCAGATACGCAGTATTTT.

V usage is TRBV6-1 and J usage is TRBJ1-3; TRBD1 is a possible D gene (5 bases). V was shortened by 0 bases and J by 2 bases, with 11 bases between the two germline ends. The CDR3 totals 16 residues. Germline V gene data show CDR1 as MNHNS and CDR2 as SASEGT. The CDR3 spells CASSEAGGDPGNTIYF. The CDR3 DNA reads TGTGCCAGCAGTGAAGCGGGGGGGGACCCTGGAAACACCATATATTTT.

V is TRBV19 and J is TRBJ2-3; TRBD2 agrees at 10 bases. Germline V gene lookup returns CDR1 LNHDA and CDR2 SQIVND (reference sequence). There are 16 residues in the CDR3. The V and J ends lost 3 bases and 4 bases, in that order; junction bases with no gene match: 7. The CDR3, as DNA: TGTGCCAGTAGTATGTCCGTAGCGGGGGGCCCAGATACGCAGTATTTT. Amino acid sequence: CASSMSVAGGPDTQYF.

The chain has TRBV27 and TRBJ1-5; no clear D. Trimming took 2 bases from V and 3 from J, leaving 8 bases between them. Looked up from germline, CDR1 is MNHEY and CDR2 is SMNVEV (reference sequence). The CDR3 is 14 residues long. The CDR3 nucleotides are TGTGCCAGCAGTTTACTAGGTTTCAATCAGCCCCAGCATTTT. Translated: CASSLLGFNQPQHF.

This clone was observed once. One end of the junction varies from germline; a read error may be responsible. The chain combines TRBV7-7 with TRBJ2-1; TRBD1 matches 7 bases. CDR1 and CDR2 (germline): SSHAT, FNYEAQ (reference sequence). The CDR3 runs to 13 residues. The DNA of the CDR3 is TGTGCTAGCAGCTCCGACAGGGTCGGGGAGCAGTTCTTC. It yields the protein CASSSDRVGEQFF.

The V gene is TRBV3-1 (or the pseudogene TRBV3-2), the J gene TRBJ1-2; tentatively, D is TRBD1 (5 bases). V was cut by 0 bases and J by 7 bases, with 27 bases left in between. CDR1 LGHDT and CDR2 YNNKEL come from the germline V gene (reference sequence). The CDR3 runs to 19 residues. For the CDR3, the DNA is TGTGCCAGCAGCCAAGAGGACCGGCAGGGAGGGTCGTCAGGAACTGGCTACACCTTC. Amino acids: CASSQEDRQGGSSGTGYTF.

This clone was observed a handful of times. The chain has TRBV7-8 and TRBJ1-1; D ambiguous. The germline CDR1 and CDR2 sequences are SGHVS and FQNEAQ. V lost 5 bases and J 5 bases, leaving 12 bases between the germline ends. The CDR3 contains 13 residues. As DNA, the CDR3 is TGTGCCAGCAGCCCCGGGGATTTGACTGAAGCTTTCTTT. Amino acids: CASSPGDLTEAFF.

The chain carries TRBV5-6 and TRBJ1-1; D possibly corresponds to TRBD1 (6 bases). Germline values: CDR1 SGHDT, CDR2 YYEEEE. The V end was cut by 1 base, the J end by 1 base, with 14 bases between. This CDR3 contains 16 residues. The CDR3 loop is CASSLLSPGANTEAFF. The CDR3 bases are TGTGCCAGCAGCTTGCTTTCTCCAGGGGCGAACACTGAAGCTTTCTTT.

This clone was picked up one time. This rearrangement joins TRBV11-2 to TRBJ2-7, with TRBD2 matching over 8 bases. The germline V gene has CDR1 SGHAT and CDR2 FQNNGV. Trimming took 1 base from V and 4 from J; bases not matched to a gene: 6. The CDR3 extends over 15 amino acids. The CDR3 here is CASSLGAGGAYEQYF. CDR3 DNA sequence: TGTGCCAGCAGCTTAGGCGCCGGGGGGGCGTACGAGCAGTACTTC.

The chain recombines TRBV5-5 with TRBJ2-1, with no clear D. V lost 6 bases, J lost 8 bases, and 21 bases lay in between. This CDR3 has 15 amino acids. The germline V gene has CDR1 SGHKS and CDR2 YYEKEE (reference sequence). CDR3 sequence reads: CASTITGGVPHEQFF. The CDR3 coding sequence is TGTGCCAGCACCATTACGGGTGGCGTCCCCCATGAGCAGTTCTTC.

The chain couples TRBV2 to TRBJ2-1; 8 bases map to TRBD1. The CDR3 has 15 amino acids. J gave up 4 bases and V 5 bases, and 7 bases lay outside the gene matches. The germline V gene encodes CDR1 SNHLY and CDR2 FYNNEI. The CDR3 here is CASSPPGTGYNEQFF. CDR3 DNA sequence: TGTGCCAGCAGTCCCCCCGGGACAGGATACAATGAGCAGTTCTTC.

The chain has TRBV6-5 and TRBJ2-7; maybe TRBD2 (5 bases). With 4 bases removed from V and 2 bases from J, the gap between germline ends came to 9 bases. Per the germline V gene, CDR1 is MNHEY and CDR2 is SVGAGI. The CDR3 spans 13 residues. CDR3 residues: CASSSPGTYEQYF. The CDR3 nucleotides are TGTGCCAGCAGTTCCCCGGGGACCTACGAGCAGTACTTC.

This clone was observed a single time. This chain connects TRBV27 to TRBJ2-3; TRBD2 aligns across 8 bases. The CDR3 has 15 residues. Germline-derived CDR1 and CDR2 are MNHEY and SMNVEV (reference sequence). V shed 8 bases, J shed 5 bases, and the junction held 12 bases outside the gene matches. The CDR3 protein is CASSQGGGRVDTQYF. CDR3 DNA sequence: TGTGCCAGCTCCCAGGGCGGGGGGCGAGTAGATACGCAGTATTTT.

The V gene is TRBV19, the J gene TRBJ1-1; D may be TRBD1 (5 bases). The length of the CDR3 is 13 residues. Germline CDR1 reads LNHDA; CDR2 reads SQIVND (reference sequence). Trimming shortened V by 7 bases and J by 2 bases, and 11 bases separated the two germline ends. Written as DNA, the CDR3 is TGTGCCAGTACTACGGGGACTAACACTGAAGCTTTCTTT. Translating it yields CASTTGTNTEAFF.

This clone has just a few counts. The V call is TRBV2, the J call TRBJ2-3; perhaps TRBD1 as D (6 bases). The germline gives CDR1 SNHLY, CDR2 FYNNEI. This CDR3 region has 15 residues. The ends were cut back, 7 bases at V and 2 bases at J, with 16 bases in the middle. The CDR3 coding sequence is TGTGCCAGCAACATACAGGGCCGAGTCACAGATACGCAGTATTTT. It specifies CASNIQGRVTDTQYF.

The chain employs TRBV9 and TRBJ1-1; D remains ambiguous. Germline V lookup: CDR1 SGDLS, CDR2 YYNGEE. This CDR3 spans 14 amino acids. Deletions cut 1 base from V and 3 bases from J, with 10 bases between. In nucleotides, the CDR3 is TGTGCCAGCAGCGTACACGGAGACGACACTGAAGCTTTCTTT. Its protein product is CASSVHGDDTEAFF. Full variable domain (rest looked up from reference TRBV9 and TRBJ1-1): DSGVTQTPKHLITATGQRVTLRCSPRSGDLSVYWYQQSLDQGLQFLIQYYNGEERAKGNILERFSAQQFPDLHSELNLSSLELGDSALYFCASSVHGDDTEAFFGQGTRLTVV.

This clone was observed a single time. The CDR3 here is CASSTTSGGPAQYF. The CDR3 nucleotides are TGCGCCAGCAGCACGACTAGCGGGGGGCCGGCCCAGTACTTC. The V call is TRBV4-1, the J call TRBJ2-5, with 13 nucleotides matching TRBD2. The CDR3 covers 14 residues. Trimming at V came to 5 bases and at J to 9 bases, leaving 6 bases not matched to a gene. Per the germline V gene, CDR1 is MGHRA and CDR2 is YSYEKL.

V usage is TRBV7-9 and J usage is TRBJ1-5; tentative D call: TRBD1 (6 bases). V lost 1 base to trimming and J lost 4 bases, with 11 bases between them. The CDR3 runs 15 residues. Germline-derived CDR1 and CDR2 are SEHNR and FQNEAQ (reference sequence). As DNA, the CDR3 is TGTGCCAGCAGCTTAGTCGGGACACCAAATCAGCCCCAGCATTTT. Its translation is CASSLVGTPNQPQHF.

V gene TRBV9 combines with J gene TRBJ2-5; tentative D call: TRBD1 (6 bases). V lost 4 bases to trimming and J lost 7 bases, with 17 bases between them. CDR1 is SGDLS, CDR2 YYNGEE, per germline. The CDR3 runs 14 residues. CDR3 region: CASSSAGARGTQYF. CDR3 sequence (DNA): TGTGCCAGCAGCTCAGCAGGGGCGAGAGGGACCCAGTACTTC.

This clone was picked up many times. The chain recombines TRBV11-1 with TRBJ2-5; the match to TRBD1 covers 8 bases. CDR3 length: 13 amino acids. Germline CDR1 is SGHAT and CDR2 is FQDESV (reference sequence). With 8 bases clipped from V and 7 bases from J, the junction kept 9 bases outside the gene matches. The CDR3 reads CASGGTGEGTQYF. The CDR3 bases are TGTGCCAGCGGGGGGACAGGAGAAGGGACCCAGTACTTC.

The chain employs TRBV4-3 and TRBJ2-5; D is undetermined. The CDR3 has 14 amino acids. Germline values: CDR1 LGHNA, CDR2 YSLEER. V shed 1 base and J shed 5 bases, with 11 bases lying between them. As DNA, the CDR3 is TGCGCCAGCAGCCAAGTCCCAGCAGGCGAGACCCAGTACTTC. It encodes CASSQVPAGETQYF.

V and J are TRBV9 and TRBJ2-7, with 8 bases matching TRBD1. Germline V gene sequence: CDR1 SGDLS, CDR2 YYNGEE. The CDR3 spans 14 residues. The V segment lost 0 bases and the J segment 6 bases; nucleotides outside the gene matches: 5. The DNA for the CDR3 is TGTGCCAGCAGCGTAGATGGACAGGGTTTCGAGCAGTACTTC. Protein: CASSVDGQGFEQYF.

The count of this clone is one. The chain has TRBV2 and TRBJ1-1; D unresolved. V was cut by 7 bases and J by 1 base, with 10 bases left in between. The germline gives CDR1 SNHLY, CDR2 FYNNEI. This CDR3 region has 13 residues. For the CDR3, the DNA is TGTGCCAGCACCTTACAGAGGAACACTGAAGCTTTCTTT. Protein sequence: CASTLQRNTEAFF.